The 29 T cell receptor beta chains reported below all come from one sample, sequenced in a study of OX40 agonist ivuxolimab in advanced cancers. Profiled with immunoSEQ multiplex PCR; TCRdb holds only in-frame clones, not every one. The sample consists of some 34,000 clones, just under 80% of them appearing once. The source material was CD4+ or CD8+ T cells sorted from blood, sampled in a trial of the OX40 agonist ivuxolimab. These TCRs come from an adult with an advanced solid tumor such as melanoma, head and neck, liver or kidney cancer.

This chain joins TRBV20-1 and TRBJ2-2; no firm D call. CDR1 is DFQATT, CDR2 SNEGSKA, per germline (reference sequence). The CDR3 has 11 residues. Trimming removed 0 bases from V and 7 bases from J, with 3 bases in between. The CDR3 DNA is TGCAGTGCTAGAGATCTCGGGGAGCTGTTTTTT. Translating gives CSARDLGELFF.

V usage is TRBV27 and J usage is TRBJ2-5, with D uncertain. The CDR3 is 13 amino acids. V lost 3 bases, J lost 3 bases, and 8 bases lay in between. Germline V CDR1 and CDR2: MNHEY, SMNVEV (reference sequence). This chain's CDR3 is CASSLGYEETQYF. CDR3 DNA sequence: TGTGCCAGCAGTTTGGGATACGAAGAGACCCAGTACTTC.

V is TRBV5-5 and J is TRBJ2-7; 9 bases are a match to TRBD2. V dropped 0 bases and J dropped 2; count of bases not matched to a gene: 3. The CDR3 totals 15 residues. The germline V gene has CDR1 SGHKS and CDR2 YYEKEE (reference sequence). CDR3 loop: CASSLGTSVTYEQYF. The CDR3 bases are TGTGCCAGCAGCTTGGGGACTAGCGTGACCTACGAGCAGTACTTC.

This clone was seen a single time. This chain links TRBV18 with TRBJ2-5, with a tentative D call TRBD2 (6 bases). Germline assignment: CDR1 KGHSH and CDR2 LQKENI. This CDR3 contains 16 residues. The V end lost 2 bases, the J end lost 4 bases, and 17 bases lay between the germline ends. The CDR3 bases are TGTGCCAGCTCACCATTCTCCCGGGGGTCGGGAGAGACCCAGTACTTC. Amino acids: CASSPFSRGSGETQYF.

In its sample, this clone was seen once. This chain joins TRBV28 and TRBJ2-5, with TRBD1 matching over 9 bases. Germline CDR1 and CDR2: MDHEN and SYDVKM. V was clipped by 7 bases and J by 2 bases; unmatched bases: 11. The CDR3 spans 16 residues. As DNA, the CDR3 is TGTGCCAGCATACACTCCGGGACAGGGCAACAAGAGACCCAGTACTTC. It codes for CASIHSGTGQQETQYF.

J is TRBJ1-2 and V is TRBV5-1; maybe TRBD1 (5 bases). Trimming stripped 4 bases from V and 8 bases from J, with 15 bases between. The CDR3 sequence is 13 residues long. The germline CDR1 and CDR2 sequences are SGHRS and YFSETQ. CDR3 amino acids: CASSNTGGEGYTF. The DNA for the CDR3 is TGCGCCAGCAGCAACACAGGAGGGGAAGGCTACACCTTC.

CDR3 nucleotides: TGTGCCACCAGCAGGGGGGGGCGGGAGGCGGTCGAGCAGTACTTC. The encoded protein is CATSRGGREAVEQYF. The rearrangement joins TRBV15 to TRBJ2-7; 8 bases map to TRBD2. The length of the CDR3 is 15 residues. Germline CDR1 is LNHNV and CDR2 is YYDKDF (reference sequence). Trimming removed 3 bases from V and 6 bases from J; junction bases left unmatched: 10.

The chain employs TRBV28 and TRBJ2-1, with 9 bases aligning to TRBD2. Trimming took 6 bases from V and 8 from J; bases not matched to a gene: 8. This CDR3 is 14 amino acids long. The V gene's germline CDR1 is MDHEN and CDR2 SYDVKM. The CDR3 DNA is TGTGCCAGCAGGGATAGCGGGAGCAGTCATGAGCAGTTCTTC. Translated: CASRDSGSSHEQFF.

Only a few counts were recorded for this clone. This chain links TRBV7-2 with TRBJ2-2; TRBD2 might be the D (5 bases). Looked up from germline, CDR1 is SGHTA and CDR2 is FQGNSA. The V gene lost 5 bases and the J gene lost 8 bases, with 15 bases spanning the gap. The CDR3 contains 14 residues. The DNA of the CDR3 is TGTGCCAGCAGCGCATATCTAGCAGCAGGGGAGCTGTTTTTT. Translating it yields CASSAYLAAGELFF.

The V gene is TRBV27, the J gene TRBJ1-3; D unclear. The CDR3 contains 14 residues. V was trimmed by 3 bases and J by 0 bases, leaving 6 bases between them. Germline loops: CDR1 MNHEY, CDR2 SMNVEV (reference sequence). CDR3 loop: CASSFGSSGNTIYF. The DNA of the CDR3 is TGTGCCAGCAGTTTTGGGAGCTCTGGAAACACCATATATTTT.

The genes are TRBV5-1 and TRBJ1-2; D is uncertain. The germline gives CDR1 SGHRS, CDR2 YFSETQ. This CDR3 spans 12 amino acids. The germline V and J ends were trimmed by 6 bases and 2 bases, with 8 bases remaining between them. DNA of the CDR3: TGCGCCAGCACCAACGGAAACTATGGCTACACCTTC. The encoded protein is CASTNGNYGYTF.

J is TRBJ1-1 and V is TRBV25-1; 7 bases map to TRBD1. This CDR3 is 17 amino acids long. Germline CDR1 is MGHDK and CDR2 is SYGVNS. Unmatched junction bases numbered 8, after V lost 1 base and J lost 0 bases. CDR3 in amino acids: CASSELGGRGVNTEAFF. Here the CDR3 DNA reads TGTGCCAGCAGTGAATTAGGGGGCAGGGGGGTGAACACTGAAGCTTTCTTT.

The genes are TRBV1 and TRBJ1-3. TRBV1 corresponds to a pseudogene. The CDR3 has 15 residues. CDR3: CTSSQEVPSGNTIYF. The CDR3 DNA sequence: TGCACCAGCAGCCAAGAAGTCCCCTCTGGAAACACCATATATTTT.

The rearrangement uses TRBV18 and TRBJ2-1; 7 bases are a match to TRBD1. Per the germline V gene, CDR1 is KGHSH and CDR2 is LQKENI. The CDR3 length is 15 residues. V lost 3 bases, J lost 6 bases, and 8 bases stayed unmatched. The CDR3 region has the DNA TGTGCCAGCTCACCCCGTCAGGACAGGAGCAATGAGCAGTTCTTC. It translates to CASSPRQDRSNEQFF.

The chain is built from TRBV30 and TRBJ1-1; D is unclear. Germline V gives CDR1 GTSNPN, CDR2 SVGIG (reference sequence). Trimming shortened V by 0 bases and J by 4 bases, and 15 bases separated the two germline ends. CDR3 length equals 15 residues. CDR3 region: CAWSVIREGGTEAFF. CDR3 coding DNA: TGTGCCTGGAGTGTTATAAGGGAGGGTGGCACTGAAGCTTTCTTT.

V is TRBV28 and J is TRBJ1-2; a possible D gene is TRBD1 (6 bases). Germline values: CDR1 MDHEN, CDR2 SYDVKM. This CDR3 is built from 13 residues. The ends were cut back, 5 bases at V and 7 bases at J, with 14 bases in the middle. CDR3 amino acids: CASSPRGISGYTF. In DNA form, the CDR3 reads TGTGCCAGCAGTCCCAGGGGAATCAGTGGCTACACCTTC.

This clone was detected only a few times. The rearrangement links TRBV28 to TRBJ1-1, with TRBD1 as a possible D gene (5 bases). This CDR3 has 16 residues. CDR1 and CDR2 from the germline V gene are MDHEN and SYDVKM. Trimming stripped 2 bases from V and 1 base from J, with 14 bases between. The CDR3 here is CASSLGGAGKNTEAFF. CDR3 coding DNA: TGTGCCAGCAGTTTAGGAGGGGCAGGGAAGAACACTGAAGCTTTCTTT.

In its sample, this clone is medium-sized (0.01 to 0.1%). The V call is TRBV11-2, the J call TRBJ1-5; D unresolved. The CDR3 contains 13 residues. CDR1 and CDR2 from the germline V gene are SGHAT and FQNNGV. The V end was cut by 2 bases, the J end by 7 bases, with 9 bases between. DNA of the CDR3: TGTGCCAGCAGCTTATTCCCCGCCCAGCCCCAGCATTTT. It encodes CASSLFPAQPQHF.

This clone was seen once. The V call is TRBV25-1, the J call TRBJ2-7, with unresolved D. CDR1 and CDR2 from the germline V gene are MGHDK and SYGVNS. Trimming removed 6 bases at V and 4 bases at J, with 13 bases between. The CDR3 totals 13 residues. CDR3 protein: CASSRLLEYEQYF. Here the CDR3 DNA reads TGTGCCAGCAGCCGTCTTCTAGAGTACGAGCAGTACTTC.

The rearrangement links TRBV7-6 to TRBJ2-1; TRBD2 agrees at 8 bases. The CDR3 totals 13 residues. V shed 5 bases, J shed 15 bases, and the junction held 12 bases outside the gene matches. Germline V lookup: CDR1 SGHVS, CDR2 FNYEAQ. The DNA for the CDR3 is TGTGCCAGCAGCATAACTAGCGGCTCTGCCCCGTTCTTC. Protein: CASSITSGSAPFF.

Within the sample, this clone is medium-sized. The rearrangement uses TRBV7-8 and TRBJ2-7; TRBD2 is a possible D gene (6 bases). From germline, CDR1 is SGHVS and CDR2 FQNEAQ. V dropped 9 bases and J dropped 2 bases, with 14 bases sitting between them. CDR3 length equals 13 residues. CDR3 loop: CASGGVAAYEQYF. The DNA of the CDR3 is TGTGCCAGTGGAGGGGTCGCAGCCTACGAGCAGTACTTC.

The J gene is TRBJ2-4, the V gene TRBV27, with 9 bases lining up with TRBD1. Germline loops: CDR1 MNHEY, CDR2 SMNVEV (reference sequence). The CDR3 consists of 16 residues. After removal of 6 bases from V and 2 bases from J, the junction contained 8 bases not matched to a gene. The CDR3 DNA follows: TGTGCCAGCAGGCTACAGGGGGCGAAAACCAAAAACATTCAGTACTTC. Translated: CASRLQGAKTKNIQYF.

V gene TRBV15 combines with J gene TRBJ1-5; D remains ambiguous. Germline lookup yields CDR1 LNHNV and CDR2 YYDKDF (reference sequence). V was pared by 3 bases and J by 5 bases, with 11 bases between. This CDR3 is built from 14 residues. The CDR3 is CATSSSPGHQPQHF. CDR3 nucleotides: TGTGCCACCAGCAGTTCCCCTGGTCATCAGCCCCAGCATTTT.

This chain joins TRBV6-1 and TRBJ2-7; D ambiguous. The germline gives CDR1 MNHNS, CDR2 SASEGT. Trimming removed 6 bases at V and 2 bases at J, with 5 bases between. The CDR3 spans 11 residues. The chain's CDR3 is CASRGPYEQYF. CDR3 in DNA: TGTGCCAGCAGGGGCCCCTACGAGCAGTACTTC.

This clone was counted a few times. V gene TRBV5-1 combines with J gene TRBJ2-3; possible D gene TRBD2, 6 bases. Germline V gene sequence: CDR1 SGHRS, CDR2 YFSETQ. The CDR3 runs 15 residues. Trimming took 3 bases from V and 0 from J, leaving 11 bases between them. Written as DNA, the CDR3 is TGCGCCAGCAGCTCCCTGGGGACTAGCACAGATACGCAGTATTTT. This sequence encodes CASSSLGTSTDTQYF.

V and J are TRBV20-1 and TRBJ1-6, with D perhaps TRBD1 (6 bases). Trimming removed 5 bases from V and 14 bases from J, with 13 bases in between. Germline V gene lookup returns CDR1 DFQATT and CDR2 SNEGSKA (reference sequence). This CDR3 comprises 11 residues. The chain's CDR3 is CSARIQGTLHF. Here the CDR3 DNA reads TGCAGTGCTCGGATACAGGGCACCCTCCACTTT.

This sequence joins TRBV29-1 and TRBJ2-5; 10 nucleotides agree with TRBD2. J gave up 5 bases and V 6 bases, and 6 bases lay outside the gene matches. The CDR3 consists of 13 residues. Germline assignment: CDR1 SQVTM and CDR2 ANQGSEA. The CDR3 region has the DNA TGCAGCGTACTTAGCGGGGGGTGGGAGACCCAGTACTTC. It specifies CSVLSGGWETQYF.

The chain recombines TRBV11-1 with TRBJ2-7; D possibly corresponds to TRBD2 (5 bases). V lost 8 bases, J lost 2 bases, and 16 bases lay in between. The CDR3 has 14 amino acids. Per germline, CDR1 SGHAT and CDR2 FQDESV (reference sequence). The CDR3 here is CASARRRPPYEQYF. As DNA, the CDR3 is TGTGCCAGCGCCCGGAGGAGACCCCCCTACGAGCAGTACTTC.

The J gene is TRBJ2-5, the V gene TRBV11-2, with D tentatively TRBD2 (7 bases). V was cut by 4 bases and J by 3 bases, with 15 bases left in between. The CDR3 is 15 amino acids. CDR1 and CDR2 (germline): SGHAT, FQNNGV. Here the CDR3 reads CASSSRQAGEETQYF. CDR3 in DNA: TGTGCCAGCAGCTCCCGACAGGCGGGAGAAGAGACCCAGTACTTC.